The clone carrying this TCR beta chain has more than one count but fewer than ten. These data come from a study of blood T cell repertoires in COVID-19. V lost 4 bases to trimming and J lost 7 bases, with 5 bases between them. Germline CDR1 reads MNHEY; CDR2 reads SVGAGI. This CDR3 contains 11 residues. Measured with immunoSEQ multiplex PCR; TCRdb has only the in-frame clones, and not every one. The sample lists some 300,000 clones; 85% to 90% were seen once. What was sequenced was peripheral blood. The origin of this receptor is a man between 65 and 85 years old with acute or convalescent COVID-19. The V call is TRBV6-5, the J call TRBJ1-3; unclear D gene. CDR3 nucleotide sequence: TGTGCCAGCAGTTTCGGGAACACCATATATTTT. Its protein product is CASSFGNTIYF.